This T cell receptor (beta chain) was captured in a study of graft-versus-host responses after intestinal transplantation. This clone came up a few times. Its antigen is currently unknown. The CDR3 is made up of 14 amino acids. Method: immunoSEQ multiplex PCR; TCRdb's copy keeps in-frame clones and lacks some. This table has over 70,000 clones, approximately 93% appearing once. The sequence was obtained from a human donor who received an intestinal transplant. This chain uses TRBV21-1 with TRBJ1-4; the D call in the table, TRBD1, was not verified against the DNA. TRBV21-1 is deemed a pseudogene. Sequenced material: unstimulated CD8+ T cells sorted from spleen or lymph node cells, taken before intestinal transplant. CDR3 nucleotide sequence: TGTGCCAGCAACCATTGGACAGGGGACGAAAAACTGTTTTTT. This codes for CASNHWTGDEKLFF.